This T cell receptor (beta chain) was sequenced in a study of control samples from healthy donors and cancer patients (dated by TCRdb to about 2020). Trimming costs V 6 bases and J 0 bases, and their ends lie 12 bases apart. The CDR3, cysteine through phenylalanine, is 15 amino acids long. Of all the DNA, just the CDR3 is kept, 45 bases in frame from base 1. The CDR1 and CDR2 encoded by the germline V gene (reference sequence) are LNHDA and SQIVND. Concerning this clone itself: The antigen it binds to is not known.

Library creation used the immunoSEQ multiplex PCR assay. TCRdb's version of the immuneACCESS table is confined to in-frame rearrangements and falls short of the full clone set. An unresolved V gene accounts for under half of the shortfall where checked; the remainder is of unknown origin. The data table for this sample lists about 190,000 clones. The ten largest clones capture under 2.5% of the sample. The V and J segments used are TRBV19 and TRBJ1-3; the D segment could be TRBD1, given 5 matching bases. The sample taken for sequencing was blood. This TCR came from a woman aged 25 to 39 in good health. The sequenced DNA: TGTGCCAGTAGGTATCGGGGGACCTCTGGAAACACCATATATTTT. Its product reads: CASRYRGTSGNTIYF.